The 6 T cell receptor beta chains below were found in one sample sequenced in a study of neurological immune-mediated disorders. TCRdb re-called the 5' RACE reads through MiXCR, storing one row per CDR3 protein. In the table there are fewer than 25,000 distinct CDR3 sequences, under 15% of which are singletons. Source material: PBMCs. The receptors were gathered from a woman aged 40-49 years with HTLV-1-associated myelopathy (HAM/TSP).

This clonotype has ten or more counts. The CDR3 DNA follows: TGTGCCAGCAGCTTAGACGGCCAAGAGACCCAGTACTTC. Its protein is CASSLDGQETQYF. The rearrangement uses TRBV7-9 and TRBJ2-5; D is ambiguous. The CDR3 runs 13 residues. Germline CDR1 SEHNR, CDR2 FQNEAQ (reference sequence). Between the trimmed V and J ends, which lost 1 base and 1 base, there was a span of 4 bases. Filled out from reference TRBV7-9 and TRBJ2-5, the complete variable domain reads DTGVSQNPRHKITKRGQNVTFRCDPISEHNRLYWYRQTLGQGPEFLTYFQNEAQLEKSRLLSDRFSAERPKGSFSTLEIQRTEQGDSAMYLCASSLDGQETQYFGPGTRLLVL.

This clonotype appeared many times. V is TRBV2 and J is TRBJ1-2; no clear D gene. Germline-derived CDR1 and CDR2 are SNHLY and FYNNEI. CDR3 length: 14 amino acids. Trimming left V 0 bases short and J 1 base short, with 6 bases between. The CDR3 nucleotides are TGTGCCAGCAGTGAAGCGACGGGTAACTATGGCTACACCTTC. It codes for CASSEATGNYGYTF.

This clonotype has ten or more counts. The chain carries TRBV5-6 and TRBJ1-1; the D gene is possibly TRBD1 (6 bases). The CDR3 has 16 amino acids. The V gene lost 4 bases and the J gene lost 0 bases, with 16 bases spanning the gap. Germline lookup yields CDR1 SGHDT and CDR2 YYEEEE. DNA of the CDR3: TGTGCCAGCAGCACCGGACAGCTGTCGTTGAACACTGAAGCTTTCTTT. As protein: CASSTGQLSLNTEAFF.

The chain carries TRBV20-1 and TRBJ1-1; possibly TRBD1 for D (5 bases). Germline V gene data show CDR1 as DFQATT and CDR2 as SNEGSKA (reference sequence). The CDR3 sequence is 14 residues long. Trimming cost V 2 bases and J 1 base, with 11 bases left between them. In nucleotides, the CDR3 is TGCAGTGCTAGAAGCGGGACTCAGAACACTGAAGCTTTCTTT. Translation gives CSARSGTQNTEAFF.

This clonotype was detected many times. The chain couples TRBV20-1 to TRBJ1-3; no definite D call. Germline-derived CDR1 and CDR2 are DFQATT and SNEGSKA (reference sequence). Trimming left V 6 bases short and J 4 bases short, with 10 bases between. The CDR3 loop spans 12 amino acids. CDR3 region: CSAGLAGNTIYF. Here the CDR3 DNA reads TGCAGTGCGGGCCTAGCAGGAAACACCATATATTTT.

At least ten counts were recorded for this clonotype. The chain carries TRBV29-1 and TRBJ1-2, with D hard to call. In germline, CDR1 is SQVTM, CDR2 ANQGSEA. V dropped 3 bases and J dropped 8 bases, with 7 bases sitting between them. The CDR3 has 10 residues. The CDR3 bases are TGCAGCGTTGAGTCGGGGGGCTACACCTTC. Protein: CSVESGGYTF.